The clone carrying this T cell receptor beta chain was seen many times. The length of the CDR3 is 16 residues. CDR1 and CDR2 (germline): MNHEY, SVGAGI. The V gene lost 5 bases and the J gene lost 0 bases, with 16 bases spanning the gap. Regarding time point: patch test 1, 2 weeks after DPC sensitization. Indicated treatment: therapeutic diphenylcyclopropenone sensitization with weekly scalp DPC. Unfractionated whole blood was the source from which total RNA was extracted. The sample comes from a study of human T cells and chemical hapten exposure. The study used a library that attached unique molecular identifiers to individual cDNA molecules. TCRdb reprocessed the RACE reads via MiXCR and lists one record per CDR3 protein. The sample holds some 350,000 distinct CDR3 sequences, roughly 6.9% seen once.

This specimen was whole blood, taken in connection with sensitization to the hapten diphenylcyclopropenone (DPC). The TCR was taken from a woman aged 18-29 years with alopecia areata. Some clones in this sample may be carry-over from other donors' samples. The J gene is TRBJ1-2, the V gene TRBV6-5; D call uncertain. The CDR3 sequence: CASSTRRGRSNYGYTF. The DNA of the CDR3 is TGTGCCAGCAGTACCCGGCGGGGAAGGTCTAACTATGGCTACACCTTC.